These 15 T cell receptor beta chains share one sample of origin, sequenced in a study of Ad26.COV2.S vaccination and SARS-CoV-2 variants. Treatment here: roughly 18 received Ad26.COV2.S at low or high dose, single or two shots; about 5 received placebo; per-sample allocation not given. Sampling was done on day 63 after the first vaccine or placebo injection. The assay was immunoSEQ multiplex PCR, and TCRdb's table has in-frame clones only and misses some. The table shows hundreds of thousands of clones, with 88% occurring only once. The source material was peripheral blood, sampled in a trial of Ad26.COV2.S vaccine versus placebo. The receptors come from a person between 18 and 65 years old who received the Ad26.COV2.S COVID-19 vaccine or a placebo.

In nucleotides, the CDR3 is TGTGCCAGCAGCCAAGGGGGGGCTCAGTACTTC. Translating gives CASSQGGAQYF. The gene calls are TRBV3-1 (or the pseudogene TRBV3-2) and TRBJ2-7, with D possibly being TRBD1 or TRBD2 (6 bases each). The V gene's germline CDR1 is LGHDT and CDR2 YNNKEL (reference sequence). The CDR3 has 11 residues. The ends were cut back, 1 base at V and 10 bases at J, with 8 bases in the middle.

V usage is TRBV7-8 and J usage is TRBJ2-5; D remains ambiguous. The V end was cut by 5 bases, the J end by 5 bases, with 6 bases between. The CDR3 consists of 11 residues. Germline values: CDR1 SGHVS, CDR2 FQNEAQ. CDR3 DNA: TGTGCCAGCAGCCTTTGGGAGACCCAGTACTTC. Protein product: CASSLWETQYF.

The V and J genes are TRBV30 and TRBJ1-2; D gene unclear. The V gene's germline CDR1 is GTSNPN and CDR2 SVGIG (reference sequence). The CDR3 loop spans 15 amino acids. The V end was cut by 1 base, the J end by 4 bases, with 16 bases between. In DNA form, the CDR3 reads TGTGCCTGGAGTGGCCTACGGCCTCCTCGCTATGGCTACACCTTC. It translates to CAWSGLRPPRYGYTF.

The V and J genes are TRBV9 and TRBJ2-7; TRBD1 agrees at 10 bases. Germline trimming cut 4 bases from V and 2 bases from J; bases unmatched to any gene: 3. The germline CDR1 and CDR2 sequences are SGDLS and YYNGEE. There are 14 residues in the CDR3. The CDR3 protein is CASSPGQGAYEQYF. Written as DNA, the CDR3 is TGTGCCAGCAGCCCAGGACAGGGGGCCTACGAGCAGTACTTC. Looking up the rest from reference TRBV9 and TRBJ2-7 gives the full variable domain: DSGVTQTPKHLITATGQRVTLRCSPRSGDLSVYWYQQSLDQGLQFLIQYYNGEERAKGNILERFSAQQFPDLHSELNLSSLELGDSALYFCASSPGQGAYEQYFGPGTRLTVT.

The CDR3 spells CSASNVAGGITIQYF. For the CDR3, the DNA is TGCAGTGCTAGTAATGTAGCGGGAGGGATTACCATTCAGTACTTC. V and J are TRBV20-1 and TRBJ2-4; TRBD2 agrees at 11 bases. There are 15 residues in the CDR3. The V gene's germline CDR1 is DFQATT and CDR2 SNEGSKA (reference sequence). Trimming at V came to 3 bases and at J to 9 bases, leaving 10 bases not matched to a gene.

The chain recombines TRBV7-3 with TRBJ2-6; the match to TRBD1 covers 12 bases. Germline values: CDR1 SGHTA, CDR2 FQGTGA. Trimming at V came to 5 bases and at J to 1 base, leaving 12 bases not matched to a gene. The CDR3 length is 20 residues. DNA of the CDR3: TGTGCCAGCAGCCCAGGGACAGGGGGCTCGCGTACTTCTGGGGCCAACGTCCTGACTTTC. Amino acid sequence: CASSPGTGGSRTSGANVLTF.

The V and J genes are TRBV12-5 and TRBJ1-6; 8 nucleotides match TRBD1. Germline CDR1 is LGHNT and CDR2 is FRNRAP. This CDR3 spans 17 amino acids. The J segment lost 7 bases and the V segment lost 5 bases, leaving 13 bases of the junction unmatched. CDR3 sequence: CASGPTPRTGWNSPLHF. The CDR3 DNA follows: TGTGCTAGTGGTCCTACCCCCCGGACAGGGTGGAATTCACCCCTCCACTTT.

The rearrangement links TRBV25-1 to TRBJ2-7, with TRBD2 identical over 9 bases. The CDR3 totals 16 residues. Trimming removed 6 bases from V and 2 bases from J; junction bases left unmatched: 11. The germline gives CDR1 MGHDK, CDR2 SYGVNS. CDR3 sequence reads: CASSFTSGLIPYEQYF. The CDR3 DNA sequence: TGTGCCAGCAGCTTTACTAGCGGGCTTATTCCCTACGAGCAGTACTTC.

The chain recombines TRBV21-1 with TRBJ1-5; the D segment call TRBD1 is taken from the table without a DNA check. TRBV21-1 is noted as a pseudogene. The CDR3 is 15 residues long. Here the CDR3 DNA reads TGTGCCAGCAGCAAAGTTAGGCAGGGTGAACAGCCCCAGCATTTT. It encodes CASSKVRQGEQPQHF.

V gene TRBV3-1 (or the pseudogene TRBV3-2) combines with J gene TRBJ1-2, with 8 bases identical to TRBD1. The length of the CDR3 is 16 residues. Looked up from germline, CDR1 is LGHDT and CDR2 is YNNKEL (reference sequence). Germline trimming cut 4 bases from V and 6 bases from J; bases unmatched to any gene: 13. The CDR3 DNA follows: TGTGCCAGCAGCCCCGTCCTCCGCAGGGGGCAGGATGGCTACACCTTC. Protein sequence: CASSPVLRRGQDGYTF.

The chain combines TRBV30 with TRBJ1-5; TRBD1 matches at 8 bases. The CDR3 loop spans 15 amino acids. The germline CDR1 and CDR2 sequences are GTSNPN and SVGIG (reference sequence). J was trimmed by 6 bases and V by 5 bases; bases with no gene match: 12. CDR3 DNA: TGTGCCTGGGCGGGGTCAGGGGGCGCAGGTCAGCCCCAGCATTTT. It encodes CAWAGSGGAGQPQHF.

This clone was observed a single time. This chain joins TRBV4-1 and TRBJ1-1; D may be TRBD1 (6 bases). The CDR3 contains 15 residues. The germline CDR1 and CDR2 sequences are MGHRA and YSYEKL. V was pared by 0 bases and J by 10 bases, with 18 bases between. The CDR3 DNA reads as TGCGCCAGCAGCCAAGAAGCAACGGCAGGGGCGAGAGCTTTCTTT. This encodes CASSQEATAGARAFF.

This CDR3 reads CASSLKTGRAGTYEQYF. Written as DNA, the CDR3 is TGTGCCAGCAGCCTCAAGACAGGGCGCGCCGGGACCTACGAGCAGTACTTC. The J gene is TRBJ2-7, the V gene TRBV3-1 (or the pseudogene TRBV3-2); TRBD1 aligns across 7 bases. Germline assignment: CDR1 LGHDT and CDR2 YNNKEL (reference sequence). This CDR3 contains 17 residues. The ends lost 4 bases at V and 2 bases at J; junction bases unmatched: 14.

The chain couples TRBV7-9 to TRBJ1-5; a possible D gene is TRBD1 (5 bases). Trimming removed 1 base at V and 6 bases at J, with 7 bases between. CDR3 size: 13 residues. Per the germline V gene, CDR1 is SEHNR and CDR2 is FQNEAQ (reference sequence). This CDR3 reads CASSLEGSQPQHF. DNA for the CDR3: TGTGCCAGCAGCTTAGAGGGGTCTCAGCCCCAGCATTTT.

This chain connects TRBV19 to TRBJ2-2; 7 bases align to TRBD1. The CDR3 runs to 15 residues. After removal of 5 bases from V and 6 bases from J, the junction contained 9 bases not matched to a gene. The germline V gene has CDR1 LNHDA and CDR2 SQIVND (reference sequence). The DNA of the CDR3 is TGTGCCAGTAGTCGAAGACAGGGTTCGTCCGGGGAGCTGTTTTTT. Protein sequence: CASSRRQGSSGELFF.